This T cell receptor (beta chain) is drawn from a study of OX40 agonist ivuxolimab in advanced cancers. Overall study context: Partial response was recorded in three patients: one hepatocellular carcinoma and two cutaneous melanoma cases.

Here immunoSEQ multiplex PCR was the method, and the copy in TCRdb shows in-frame clones only, minus some. Counted here are about 56,000 clones, about nine tenths occurring once; the ten biggest clones make up more than 20%. This clone was detected once. Germline V gives CDR1 MNHEY, CDR2 SVGAGI. This CDR3 is built from 15 residues. V dropped 6 bases and J dropped 6 bases, with 17 bases sitting between them. The source material was CD4+ or CD8+ T cells sorted from blood, sampled in a trial of the OX40 agonist ivuxolimab. The rearrangement links TRBV6-5 to TRBJ2-2; D is unclear. The clonotype was recovered from an adult with an advanced solid tumor such as melanoma, head and neck, liver or kidney cancer. CDR3 region: CASRGTGLSSGELFF. The CDR3 bases are TGTGCCAGCAGGGGAACGGGTCTAAGTTCCGGGGAGCTGTTTTTT.